The entry below describes one TCR beta chain. The specificity of this receptor is unknown. Base qualities are not recorded, but no much larger clone differs from it by a single base. V is pared back by 0 bases and J by 3 bases, with 9 bases lying between the germline termini. The cysteine opens and the phenylalanine closes a CDR3 of 14 amino acids. Only CDR3 DNA is held: 42 bases, read in frame from base 1. CDR1 SGHRS and CDR2 YFSETQ were looked up in the germline V gene. These data belong to a study of OX40 agonist ivuxolimab in advanced cancers. Regarding the study in general: Ivuxolimab was a fully human IgG2 agonistic monoclonal antibody targeting the costimulatory receptor OX40 (CD134). The paper reports the monotherapy dose-escalation portion (N of about 54 patients) of the phase I ivuxolimab trial. The dose-escalation cohort was approximately 83% male with a mean age of approximately 60 years, ranging from roughly 23 to 79. Prior anti-PD-1, anti-PD-L1 or anti-CTLA-4 therapy was permitted, and approximately 42% of dose-escalation patients had received checkpoint inhibitors. Among the approximately 54 dose-escalation patients, some 20 had hepatocellular carcinoma, 15 or so melanoma, 9 renal cell carcinoma and 9 head and neck cancer. Intravenous ivuxolimab was administered to patients every 2 weeks at six dose levels: 0.01, 0.1, 0.3, 1.5, 3 and 10 mg/kg. The purpose of peripheral TCRbeta sequencing was to test whether ivuxolimab changed TCR sequence diversity and led to clonal T-cell expansion. Three dose-escalation patients achieved partial responses, one with hepatocellular carcinoma and two with cutaneous melanoma. Summary of the overall study and its limitations: At doses of 0.1 to 3.0 mg/kg, clonal expansion of both CD4+ and CD8+ T cells in blood was seen between baseline and week 6. Which antigens the clonally expanded peripheral T cells were specific for was not determined. In the 0.1-3.0 mg/kg groups, partial responders were among the patients with the lowest normalized peripheral clonal expansion, particularly in CD8+ T cells. On average, CD8+ T cells showed more expanded clones than CD4+ T cells after ivuxolimab. Low levels of normalized T-cell clonal expansion were also seen in some nonresponding patients.

To sequence the TCRbeta CDR3 region, genomic DNA was isolated from the sorted cells. The immunoSEQ Assay was used to sequence the TCRbeta CDR3 regions. TCRdb took this table from immuneACCESS and kept in-frame rearrangements with V and J called. Such tables lack part of the clones; where checked against another copy, unresolved V genes explain under half of the gap, and the rest is unexplained. Present in this sample are about 100,000 clones, approximately 90% of which were seen just once. The leading ten clones occupy approximately 0.55% of the sample. Patients with a history of autoimmune disease or receiving systemic immunosuppression were excluded from the trial. In every dose cohort, peripheral blood was drawn for TCR sequencing at baseline, cycle 4 day 1, and cycle 7 day 1. Samples came from an open-label, multicenter, first-in-human phase I dose-escalation trial of ivuxolimab. The trial enrolled adults with locally advanced or metastatic head and neck squamous cell, hepatocellular, melanoma or renal cell carcinoma. CD4+ and CD8+ T cells were sorted separately from peripheral blood before TCR sequencing.

The sequencing used CD4+ or CD8+ T cells sorted from blood, collected in a trial of the OX40 agonist ivuxolimab. The chain is encoded by TRBV5-1 joined to TRBJ1-1; the D region possibly corresponds to TRBD1 (5 bases align). The receptor's source is an adult with an advanced solid tumor such as melanoma, head and neck, liver or kidney cancer. The DNA sequence is given as TGCGCCAGCAGCTTGGCGGGGGGTTACACTGAAGCTTTCTTT. This gives the protein CASSLAGGYTEAFF. Extended through the reference TRBV5-1 and TRBJ1-1 proteins, this CDR3 yields the full variable domain: KAGVTQTPRYLIKTRGQQVTLSCSPISGHRSVSWYQQTPGQGLQFLFEYFSETQRNKGNFPGRFSGRQFSNSRSEMNVSTLELGDSALYLCASSLAGGYTEAFFGQGTRLTVV.